The table lists the clone carrying this T cell receptor (beta chain) with many counts. This record belongs to a study of T cells in Graves' hyperthyroidism and ophthalmopathy. The PBMCs were sourced from fresh peripheral blood (about 9.7 ml). RNA transcripts gave rise to amplified TCR beta CDR3 regions. First-round RT-PCR targeting the TCR CDR3 was performed with the HTBI primer set. TCRdb reprocessed the multiplex PCR reads with MiXCR, giving one entry per CDR3 protein. The table has about 530,000 distinct CDR3 sequences, 17% seen once; the top ten hold approximately 18%. CDR3 length: 16 residues. V was cut by 5 bases and J by 5 bases, with 18 bases left in between. In germline, CDR1 is SGHTA, CDR2 FQGNSA.

The rearrangement joins TRBV7-2 to TRBJ1-4, with D maybe TRBD1 (6 bases). The source of this sequence is a woman aged 18 to 35 with Graves' ophthalmopathy. Sequenced material: blood. CDR3 nucleotides: TGTGCCAGCAGCCTAACCCGGACAGTTAGAAATGAAAAACTGTTTTTT. Protein: CASSLTRTVRNEKLFF.